Below, 26 T cell receptor beta chains from the same sample are listed, as sequenced in a study of T-cell memory formation after mild COVID-19. Via MiXCR, TCRdb re-called the 5' RACE reads, giving one row per CDR3 protein. The sample records approximately 480,000 distinct CDR3 sequences, 15% to 20% being singletons. Sequencing input: PBMCs or a T cell subset sorted from them (not recorded which). The receptors were gathered from an adult woman who had mild COVID-19 (a few samples of this study predate the infection). Cell type and time point are not known.

J is TRBJ2-2 and V is TRBV9; 7 nucleotides line up with TRBD1. The length of the CDR3 is 16 residues. The germline V gene has CDR1 SGDLS and CDR2 YYNGEE. After removal of 0 bases from V and 5 bases from J, the junction contained 7 bases not matched to a gene. The CDR3: CASSVDPTGRTGELFF. CDR3 nucleotides: TGTGCCAGCAGCGTAGACCCGACAGGGCGGACCGGGGAGCTGTTTTTT.

V and J are TRBV6-6 and TRBJ2-3, with no clear D. This CDR3 has 15 amino acids. Per germline, CDR1 MNHNY and CDR2 SVGAGI (reference sequence). Trimming took off 5 bases at V and 2 bases at J, with 14 bases between the two ends. The CDR3: CASSNFGANTDTQYF. For the CDR3, the DNA is TGTGCCAGCAGTAACTTCGGTGCCAACACAGATACGCAGTATTTT.

A few counts support this clonotype. The gene calls are TRBV11-3 and TRBJ2-2; TRBD1 matches at 8 bases. The CDR3 is 16 residues long. Unmatched junction bases numbered 7, after V lost 5 bases and J lost 2 bases. Germline V CDR1 and CDR2: SGHNT, YENEEA. DNA for the CDR3: TGTGCCAGCAGCCCCCAGGGACAGGCCAACACCGGGGAGCTGTTTTTT. Translating gives CASSPQGQANTGELFF.

V gene TRBV2 combines with J gene TRBJ2-7; D is undetermined. Trimming removed 4 bases from V and 3 bases from J, with 7 bases in between. The CDR3 has 12 residues. Germline V gene sequence: CDR1 SNHLY, CDR2 FYNNEI. CDR3 coding DNA: TGTGCCAGCAGTGTCGGGCTCTACGAGCAGTACTTC. This sequence encodes CASSVGLYEQYF.

This clonotype was detected many times. The CDR3 protein is CASSLDGGPYNEQFF. Written as DNA, the CDR3 is TGCGCCAGCAGCTTGGACGGGGGTCCCTACAATGAGCAGTTCTTC. The rearrangement joins TRBV5-1 to TRBJ2-1; D is possibly TRBD2 (6 bases). CDR1 and CDR2 from the germline V gene are SGHRS and YFSETQ. The germline V and J ends were trimmed by 0 bases and 2 bases, with 9 bases remaining between them. The CDR3 is 15 residues long.

This clonotype showed up just a few times. The gene calls are TRBV4-1 and TRBJ2-2, with 7 positions matching TRBD2. This CDR3 has 17 residues. Germline lookup yields CDR1 MGHRA and CDR2 YSYEKL. The V segment lost 0 bases and the J segment 4 bases; nucleotides outside the gene matches: 8. The chain's CDR3 is CASSQDSGLVPTGELFF. The CDR3 bases are TGCGCCAGCAGCCAAGATTCAGGACTAGTTCCCACCGGGGAGCTGTTTTTT.

The genes are TRBV12-3 or TRBV12-4 and TRBJ2-3, with TRBD2 matching over 9 bases. The CDR3 is 15 residues long. The junction had 8 bases not matched to a gene; V was cut back by 7 bases and J by 3 bases. The CDR3 reads CASIEASGETDTQYF. CDR3 nucleotides: TGTGCCAGCATAGAGGCTAGCGGGGAGACAGATACGCAGTATTTT.

Judged by abundance, this clonotype is medium-sized. The CDR3 region is CASRYQGGTEAFF. The CDR3 DNA follows: TGTGCCAGCAGATACCAGGGGGGGACTGAAGCTTTCTTT. The genes are TRBV6-5 and TRBJ1-1; TRBD1 matches at 7 bases. Trimming took 6 bases from V and 5 from J; bases not matched to a gene: 6. The CDR3 loop spans 13 amino acids. The germline CDR1 and CDR2 sequences are MNHEY and SVGAGI.

This clonotype was observed at least ten times. The chain has TRBV9 and TRBJ1-1, with D tentatively TRBD1 (5 bases). Per germline, CDR1 SGDLS and CDR2 YYNGEE. The germline V and J ends were trimmed by 4 bases and 2 bases, with 9 bases remaining between them. The CDR3 sequence is 13 residues long. CDR3 DNA: TGTGCCAGCAGCTGGGGGACCAACACTGAAGCTTTCTTT. Translating gives CASSWGTNTEAFF.

At least ten counts were recorded for this clonotype. In DNA, the CDR3 is TGTGCCAGCTCACCACCGGGACAGTACGATACGCAGTATTTT. Protein sequence: CASSPPGQYDTQYF. This chain links TRBV18 with TRBJ2-3; TRBD1 agrees at 7 bases. CDR1 is KGHSH and CDR2 is LQKENI in the germline V gene. This CDR3 is built from 14 residues. V lost 0 bases, J lost 6 bases, and 3 bases stayed unmatched. Complete variable domain (other parts from reference TRBV18 and TRBJ2-3): NAGVMQNPRHLVRRRGQEARLRCSPMKGHSHVYWYRQLPEEGLKFMVYLQKENIIDESGMPKERFSAEFPKEGPSILRIQQVVRGDSAAYFCASSPPGQYDTQYFGPGTRLTVL.

This clonotype was seen a handful of times. V and J are TRBV7-9 and TRBJ2-3; the match to TRBD1 covers 8 bases. V shed 3 bases, J shed 6 bases, and the junction held 5 bases outside the gene matches. CDR1 is SEHNR and CDR2 is FQNEAQ in the germline V gene (reference sequence). The CDR3 runs 14 residues. The CDR3 region has the DNA TGTGCCAGCAGCTTCGGACAGGGCATGGATACGCAGTATTTT. Its translation is CASSFGQGMDTQYF.

This clonotype has more than one count but fewer than ten. The CDR3 DNA sequence: TGTGCCAGCAGTTCCGGGACTAGCGGGGGCGTTGATACGCAGTATTTT. Translating it yields CASSSGTSGGVDTQYF. The chain has TRBV12-3 or TRBV12-4 and TRBJ2-3; TRBD2 agrees at 14 bases. The ends lost 4 bases at V and 6 bases at J; junction bases unmatched: 6. The CDR3 spans 16 residues.

The chain recombines TRBV7-8 with TRBJ2-7, with D perhaps TRBD2 (5 bases). Germline loops: CDR1 SGHVS, CDR2 FQNEAQ. Trimming shortened V by 5 bases and J by 1 base, and 15 bases separated the two germline ends. This CDR3 region has 15 residues. In DNA form, the CDR3 reads TGTGCCAGCAGCCCAGGACTCGGCGGGTCCTACGAGCAGTACTTC. Protein sequence: CASSPGLGGSYEQYF.

This clonotype was counted between two and nine times. The rearrangement uses TRBV10-3 and TRBJ1-2; D not certain. This CDR3 spans 15 amino acids. CDR1 ENHRY and CDR2 SYGVKD come from the germline V gene. The V gene lost 0 bases and the J gene lost 6 bases, with 14 bases spanning the gap. CDR3 in amino acids: CAISESSVPGDGYTF. The CDR3 DNA sequence: TGTGCCATCAGTGAGTCGAGCGTGCCTGGGGATGGCTACACCTTC.

This clonotype was counted many times. This chain joins TRBV12-3 or TRBV12-4 and TRBJ2-4, with D perhaps matching TRBD2 (7 bases). Trimming stripped 3 bases from V and 8 bases from J, with 14 bases between. The CDR3 is made up of 14 amino acids. CDR3 bases: TGTGCCAGCAGTTTTAGGGGGGGCCTGGACATTCAGTACTTC. This translates into CASSFRGGLDIQYF.

This clonotype was detected a few times. DNA of the CDR3: TGTGCCAGCAGCCAAGATGTGGAGACAGATACGCAGTATTTT. Translated: CASSQDVETDTQYF. The chain combines TRBV3-1 with TRBJ2-3; D uncertain. The length of the CDR3 is 14 residues. From germline, CDR1 is LGHDT and CDR2 YNNKEL (reference sequence). V was pared by 0 bases and J by 3 bases, with 7 bases between.

The chain recombines TRBV4-3 with TRBJ2-1; D is ambiguous. Germline-derived CDR1 and CDR2 are LGHNA and YSLEER. CDR3 size: 16 residues. V was shortened by 0 bases and J by 4 bases, with 13 bases between the two germline ends. The CDR3 DNA reads TGCGCCAGCAGCCAAGATTCCGGTTCTCATTACAATGAGCAGTTCTTC. Translated, it gives CASSQDSGSHYNEQFF.

The chain couples TRBV11-2 to TRBJ2-7; a weak D match, TRBD2 (6 bases). V dropped 6 bases and J dropped 3 bases, with 18 bases sitting between them. CDR3 length equals 15 residues. The germline CDR1 and CDR2 sequences are SGHAT and FQNNGV. The CDR3, as DNA: TGTGCCAGCAGTTCGGGGGAGCGGAGCTTCTACGAGCAGTACTTC. Amino acids: CASSSGERSFYEQYF.

This clonotype turned up a few times. CDR3 protein: CASSLGGGHSYNEQFF. DNA of the CDR3: TGTGCCAGCAGCTTGGGCGGGGGGCACTCCTACAATGAGCAGTTCTTC. J is TRBJ2-1 and V is TRBV5-5; 8 nucleotides match TRBD2. Germline V lookup: CDR1 SGHKS, CDR2 YYEKEE (reference sequence). The CDR3 runs 16 residues. V was clipped by 0 bases and J by 0 bases; unmatched bases: 2.

The chain couples TRBV6-5 to TRBJ2-7, with D perhaps assigned TRBD1 or TRBD2 (6 bases each). The germline V gene has CDR1 MNHEY and CDR2 SVGAGI. The V gene lost 2 bases and the J gene lost 3 bases, with 11 bases spanning the gap. This CDR3 comprises 14 residues. CDR3 nucleotide sequence: TGTGCCAGCAGTTACGAGGGGGGCAGCTACGAGCAGTACTTC. Amino acid sequence: CASSYEGGSYEQYF.

This clonotype showed up many times. CDR3 sequence: CASSDRTGGTYGYTF. Here the CDR3 DNA reads TGTGCCAGCAGCGACCGGACAGGGGGGACGTATGGCTACACCTTC. The genes are TRBV9 and TRBJ1-2; 10 bases line up with TRBD1. Germline values: CDR1 SGDLS, CDR2 YYNGEE. There are 15 residues in the CDR3. The J segment lost 5 bases and the V segment lost 3 bases, leaving 7 bases of the junction unmatched.

The genes are TRBV7-9 and TRBJ1-1, with 7 bases matching TRBD1. The CDR3 runs to 13 residues. Trimming took 5 bases from V and 5 from J; bases not matched to a gene: 5. Germline V gene sequence: CDR1 SEHNR, CDR2 FQNEAQ (reference sequence). The CDR3 DNA reads TGTGCCAGCAGCCCGACAGGGCAAACTGAAGCTTTCTTT. It encodes CASSPTGQTEAFF.

This clonotype was seen more than once but under ten times. The CDR3 region has the DNA TGCGCCAGCAGCGGCGGGAGGGCCCGAGATACGCAGTATTTT. The encoded protein is CASSGGRARDTQYF. The V and J genes are TRBV5-1 and TRBJ2-3; 9 nucleotides agree with TRBD2. The germline V gene encodes CDR1 SGHRS and CDR2 YFSETQ. Trimming took 4 bases from V and 5 from J; bases not matched to a gene: 5. CDR3 length equals 14 residues.

The V gene is TRBV6-5, the J gene TRBJ2-1; D is ambiguous. The CDR3 spans 14 residues. Between the trimmed V and J ends, which lost 5 bases and 8 bases, there was a span of 16 bases. Germline CDR1 reads MNHEY; CDR2 reads SVGAGI. DNA of the CDR3: TGTGCCAGCAGTACTTTCCCCGTCGCCGATGAGCAGTTCTTC. Protein sequence: CASSTFPVADEQFF.

This chain uses TRBV7-3 with TRBJ2-5; TRBD2 matches at 8 bases. CDR1 and CDR2 (germline): SGHTA, FQGTGA. After removal of 3 bases from V and 5 bases from J, the junction contained 5 bases not matched to a gene. The CDR3 totals 14 residues. The CDR3 sequence is CASSFGGVGETQYF. The CDR3 DNA reads TGTGCCAGCAGCTTCGGGGGGGTTGGGGAGACCCAGTACTTC.

The sample holds a few counts of this clonotype. This chain links TRBV12-3 or TRBV12-4 with TRBJ2-7, with 10 bases aligning to TRBD2. J was trimmed by 12 bases and V by 6 bases; bases with no gene match: 5. This CDR3 region has 11 residues. CDR3 nucleotides: TGTGCCAGCAGCACGGGACTAGCGACGTACTTC. It is translated as CASSTGLATYF.